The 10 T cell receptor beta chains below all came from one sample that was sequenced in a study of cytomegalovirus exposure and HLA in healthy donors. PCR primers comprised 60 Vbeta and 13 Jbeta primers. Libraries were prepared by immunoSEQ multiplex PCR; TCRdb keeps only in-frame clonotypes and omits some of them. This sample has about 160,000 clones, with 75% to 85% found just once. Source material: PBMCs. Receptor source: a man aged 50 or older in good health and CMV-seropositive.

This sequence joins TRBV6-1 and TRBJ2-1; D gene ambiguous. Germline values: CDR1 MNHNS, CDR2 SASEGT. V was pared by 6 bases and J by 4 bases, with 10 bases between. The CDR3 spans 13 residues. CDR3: CASRFTEYNEQFF. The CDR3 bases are TGTGCCAGCAGATTTACAGAGTACAATGAGCAGTTCTTC.

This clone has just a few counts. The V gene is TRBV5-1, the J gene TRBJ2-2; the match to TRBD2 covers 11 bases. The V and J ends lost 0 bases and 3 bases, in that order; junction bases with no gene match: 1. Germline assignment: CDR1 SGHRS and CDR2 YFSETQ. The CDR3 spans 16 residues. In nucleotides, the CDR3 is TGCGCCAGCAGCTTGGGACTAGCGGGATACACCGGGGAGCTGTTTTTT. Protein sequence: CASSLGLAGYTGELFF.

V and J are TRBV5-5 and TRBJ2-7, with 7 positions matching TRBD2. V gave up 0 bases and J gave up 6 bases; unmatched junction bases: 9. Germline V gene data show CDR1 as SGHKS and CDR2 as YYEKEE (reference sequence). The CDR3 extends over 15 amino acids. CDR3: CASSLAVAGEIEQYF. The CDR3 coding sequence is TGTGCCAGCAGCTTGGCCGTTGCGGGAGAGATCGAGCAGTACTTC.

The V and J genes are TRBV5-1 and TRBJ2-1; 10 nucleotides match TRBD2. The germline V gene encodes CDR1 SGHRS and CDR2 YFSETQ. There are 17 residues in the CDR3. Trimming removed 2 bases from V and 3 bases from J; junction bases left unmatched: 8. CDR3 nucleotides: TGCGCCAGCAGCTTCCCCCAACTAGCGGGATACTACAATGAGCAGTTCTTC. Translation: CASSFPQLAGYYNEQFF.

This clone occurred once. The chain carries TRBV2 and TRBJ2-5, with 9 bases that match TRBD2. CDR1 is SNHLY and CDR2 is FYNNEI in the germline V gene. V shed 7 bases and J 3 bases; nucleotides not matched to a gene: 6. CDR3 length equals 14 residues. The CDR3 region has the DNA TGTGCCAGCACACAGCGGGAGGTCGAAGAGACCCAGTACTTC. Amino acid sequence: CASTQREVEETQYF.

The CDR3 is CAISLGQGGEQYF. The CDR3 nucleotides read TGTGCCATCAGCTTAGGACAGGGGGGCGAGCAGTACTTC. J is TRBJ2-7 and V is TRBV10-3; 10 positions match TRBD1. From germline, CDR1 is ENHRY and CDR2 SYGVKD. This CDR3 comprises 13 residues. The junction had 5 bases not matched to a gene; V was cut back by 6 bases and J by 6 bases.

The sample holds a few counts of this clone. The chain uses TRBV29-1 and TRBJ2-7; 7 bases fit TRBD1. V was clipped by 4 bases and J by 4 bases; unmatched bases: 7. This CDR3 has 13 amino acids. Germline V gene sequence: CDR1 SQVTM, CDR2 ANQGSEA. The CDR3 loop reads CSVVGGTRYEQYF. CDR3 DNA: TGCAGCGTTGTAGGGGGCACAAGGTACGAGCAGTACTTC.

DNA for the CDR3: TGCGCCAGCAGCCGCCACAGGGTCCTCACAGATACGCAGTATTTT. As protein: CASSRHRVLTDTQYF. The rearrangement joins TRBV4-1 to TRBJ2-3; tentatively, D is TRBD1 (6 bases). The CDR3 has 15 amino acids. Germline CDR1 is MGHRA and CDR2 is YSYEKL. Trimming took off 4 bases at V and 2 bases at J, with 13 bases between the two ends.

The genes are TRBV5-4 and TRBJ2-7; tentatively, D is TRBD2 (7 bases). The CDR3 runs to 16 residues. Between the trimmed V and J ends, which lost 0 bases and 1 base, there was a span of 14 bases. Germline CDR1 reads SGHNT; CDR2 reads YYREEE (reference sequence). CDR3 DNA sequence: TGTGCCAGCAGCTTGGTTGGGGGGGGGCCATCCTACGAGCAGTACTTC. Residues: CASSLVGGGPSYEQYF.

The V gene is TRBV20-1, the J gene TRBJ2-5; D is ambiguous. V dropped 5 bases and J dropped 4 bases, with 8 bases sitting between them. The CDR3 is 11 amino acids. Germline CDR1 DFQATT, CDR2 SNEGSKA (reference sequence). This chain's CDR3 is CSAWAGETQYF. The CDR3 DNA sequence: TGCAGTGCTTGGGCCGGAGAGACCCAGTACTTC.